The 2 T cell receptor beta chains below were found in one sample sequenced in a study of human T cells and chemical hapten exposure. TCRdb reprocessed the RACE reads with MiXCR, giving one entry per CDR3 protein. Here the sample spans about 82,000 distinct CDR3 sequences, approximately 12% being singletons. The time point: patch test 3, about 24 weeks after DPC sensitization. Treatment specified: therapeutic diphenylcyclopropenone sensitization with weekly scalp DPC. Sequencing was performed on whole blood, taken in connection with sensitization to the hapten diphenylcyclopropenone (DPC). All receptors come from a woman in her forties or fifties with alopecia areata. Some clones in this sample may be carry-over from other donors' samples.

This clonotype was picked up a small number of times. The V gene is TRBV20-1, the J gene TRBJ2-1; D is ambiguous. This CDR3 spans 15 amino acids. Between the trimmed V and J ends, which lost 6 bases and 6 bases, there was a span of 21 bases. Germline CDR1 reads DFQATT; CDR2 reads SNEGSKA (reference sequence). The CDR3 DNA reads TGCAGTGCCCAGATGGCGACTCGTCGGACCAATGAGCAGTTCTTC. This gives the protein CSAQMATRRTNEQFF.

This clonotype showed up many times. J is TRBJ2-7 and V is TRBV20-1, with 7 bases matching TRBD1. Germline V lookup: CDR1 DFQATT, CDR2 SNEGSKA (reference sequence). The CDR3 has 14 amino acids. Trimming removed 4 bases from V and 0 bases from J; junction bases left unmatched: 6. CDR3: CSATTGLSSYEQYF. As DNA, the CDR3 is TGCAGTGCTACGACAGGGCTGAGCTCCTACGAGCAGTACTTC.